These 10 T cell receptor beta chains originate from one sample sequenced in a study of Ad26.COV2.S vaccination and SARS-CoV-2 variants. Here immunoSEQ multiplex PCR was the method, and the copy in TCRdb shows in-frame clones only, minus some. The sample lists about 350,000 clones, about 91% occurring once. The source was peripheral blood, collected after recovery from COVID-19. The source is a human donor who had recovered from COVID-19.

V gene TRBV29-1 combines with J gene TRBJ2-1; D possibly corresponds to TRBD2 (5 bases). The length of the CDR3 is 14 residues. Trimming pared 7 bases from V and 0 bases from J, leaving 13 bases between. Per germline, CDR1 SQVTM and CDR2 ANQGSEA. The CDR3 DNA reads TGCAGCGCGGGGATTGAAAGCTCCTACAATGAGCAGTTCTTC. This encodes CSAGIESSYNEQFF.

This sequence joins TRBV10-3 and TRBJ1-4, with a weak D call TRBD1 (6 bases). CDR1 and CDR2 from the germline V gene are ENHRY and SYGVKD. The CDR3 runs to 13 residues. V was clipped by 6 bases and J by 8 bases, with 13 bases between them. Here the CDR3 DNA reads TGTGCCATCAGCGACAGGCCTGGGGAAAAACTGTTTTTT. Residues: CAISDRPGEKLFF.

V is TRBV2 and J is TRBJ2-3; 8 bases map to TRBD2. Germline V lookup: CDR1 SNHLY, CDR2 FYNNEI. With 2 bases clipped from V and 0 bases from J, the junction kept 13 bases outside the gene matches. The CDR3 has 19 amino acids. The CDR3 DNA follows: TGTGCCAGCAGTGAATTGGGGGCCCTAGCGGGTACTAGCACAGATACGCAGTATTTT. This codes for CASSELGALAGTSTDTQYF.

The chain is built from TRBV6-1 and TRBJ1-1, with D possibly TRBD1 on 6 matching bases. The CDR3 totals 15 residues. Germline V CDR1 and CDR2: MNHNS, SASEGT. Between the trimmed V and J ends, which lost 0 bases and 7 bases, there was a span of 15 bases. This CDR3 is CASSEASTGHFEAFF. CDR3 sequence (DNA): TGTGCCAGCAGTGAAGCGTCTACAGGGCACTTTGAAGCTTTCTTT.

The chain couples TRBV29-1 to TRBJ2-5, with TRBD1 as a possible D gene (5 bases). CDR3 length: 13 amino acids. Germline-derived CDR1 and CDR2 are SQVTM and ANQGSEA. V was clipped by 5 bases and J by 2 bases, with 12 bases between them. CDR3 coding DNA: TGCAGCGTTCTTGGTGGGGCGCAAGAGACCCAGTACTTC. Its translation is CSVLGGAQETQYF.

The CDR3 nucleotides are TGTGCCAGCAGCCAAGATGGGGCAGGAACCGGGGAGCTGTTTTTT. It specifies CASSQDGAGTGELFF. V gene TRBV3-1 (or the pseudogene TRBV3-2) combines with J gene TRBJ2-2; possible D gene TRBD1, 5 bases. Trimming cost V 0 bases and J 5 bases, with 10 bases left between them. The CDR3 totals 15 residues. Germline V gives CDR1 LGHDT, CDR2 YNNKEL (reference sequence).

This chain joins TRBV5-4 and TRBJ1-2; 7 nucleotides match TRBD1. V was pared by 0 bases and J by 3 bases, with 2 bases of the junction left unmatched. The CDR3 has 14 residues. From germline, CDR1 is SGHNT and CDR2 YYREEE (reference sequence). The CDR3 bases are TGTGCCAGCAGCTTGGTGGGGACAGACTATGGCTACACCTTC. Amino acids: CASSLVGTDYGYTF.

The rearrangement uses TRBV6-5 and TRBJ2-1; 16 bases align to TRBD2. This CDR3 is built from 15 residues. Germline CDR1 and CDR2: MNHEY and SVGAGI. Trimming cost V 4 bases and J 7 bases; bases outside gene matches: 1. CDR3 bases: TGTGCCAGCAGTTCGGGACTAGCGGGGGGGAATGAGCAGTTCTTC. This encodes CASSSGLAGGNEQFF.

The DNA for the CDR3 is TGCGCCAGCAGCCAAGAATTACAGGGCTACACCTTC. Translating it yields CASSQELQGYTF. This chain joins TRBV4-3 and TRBJ1-2; no firm D call. Germline V gene lookup returns CDR1 LGHNA and CDR2 YSLEER. Trimming left V 0 bases short and J 8 bases short, with 7 bases between. CDR3 length: 12 residues.

Only a few counts were recorded for this clone. The gene calls are TRBV5-1 and TRBJ1-6, with D perhaps TRBD1 (6 bases). Germline V gives CDR1 SGHRS, CDR2 YFSETQ. V dropped 3 bases and J dropped 6 bases, with 10 bases sitting between them. This CDR3 comprises 14 residues. CDR3 sequence reads: CASSSTGSNSPLHF. In nucleotides, the CDR3 is TGCGCCAGCAGCTCTACAGGGAGTAATTCACCCCTCCACTTT.